The 4 T cell receptor beta chains in this list originate from one sample, sequenced in a study of human T cells and chemical hapten exposure. This sample's time point: patch test 1, 2 weeks after DPC sensitization. Treatment noted: therapeutic diphenylcyclopropenone sensitization with weekly scalp DPC. TCRdb fed the RACE reads into MiXCR, producing one record per CDR3 protein. Of around 380,000 distinct CDR3 sequences listed, approximately 5% are singletons. This specimen was whole blood, taken in connection with sensitization to the hapten diphenylcyclopropenone (DPC). Receptor source: a woman in her forties or fifties with alopecia areata. Some clones in this sample may be carry-over from other donors' samples.

Worth noting for this clonotype: A read error may explain this, as a much larger clone is one base away. This chain connects TRBV7-2 to TRBJ1-5; D call uncertain. The CDR3 length is 14 residues. Trimming shortened V by 2 bases and J by 3 bases, and 8 bases separated the two germline ends. Germline CDR1 is SGHTA and CDR2 is FQGNSA. CDR3 coding DNA: TGTGCCAGCAGCTTAAGGCGGAACAATCAGCCCCAGCATTTT. Residues: CASSLRRNNQPQHF. Filled out from reference TRBV7-2 and TRBJ1-5, the complete variable domain reads GAGVSQSPSNKVTEKGKDVELRCDPISGHTALYWYRQSLGQGLEFLIYFQGNSAPDKSGLPSDRFSAERTGGSVSTLTIQRTQQEDSAVYLCASSLRRNNQPQHFGDGTRLSIL.

The chain has TRBV12-3 or TRBV12-4 and TRBJ2-3, with D hard to call. This CDR3 is 12 amino acids long. The germline V and J ends were trimmed by 5 bases and 9 bases, with 12 bases remaining between them. CDR3 coding DNA: TGTGCCAGCAGTCCAACACCGCGCACGCAGTATTTT. This gives the protein CASSPTPRTQYF.

This clonotype was seen a handful of times. V usage is TRBV3-1 and J usage is TRBJ2-1; D may be TRBD1 or TRBD2 (6 bases each). CDR1 LGHDT and CDR2 YNNKEL come from the germline V gene (reference sequence). Trimming removed 4 bases from V and 2 bases from J, with 15 bases in between. This CDR3 comprises 16 residues. CDR3 protein: CASSPGRGGTYNEQFF. As DNA, the CDR3 is TGTGCCAGCAGCCCAGGCCGAGGGGGGACCTACAATGAGCAGTTCTTC.

This clonotype was detected ten times or more. The chain combines TRBV28 with TRBJ2-7; 7 nucleotides line up with TRBD2. The length of the CDR3 is 15 residues. Germline loops: CDR1 MDHEN, CDR2 SYDVKM. The V and J ends lost 8 bases and 7 bases, in that order; junction bases with no gene match: 17. The CDR3 coding sequence is TGTGCCAGCCGTTCCACTAGCGCGGGAAAAAGGGAGCAGTACTTC. Residues: CASRSTSAGKREQYF.